This T cell receptor beta chain was sequenced during a study of spatial heterogeneity in lung cancer. With 5 bases removed from V and 4 bases from J, the gap between germline ends came to 12 bases. The germline CDR1 and CDR2 sequences are SQVTM and ANQGSEA. This CDR3 is 13 amino acids long. With respect to this clonotype: Its antigen is undetermined. This beta chain lies outside the target of a library built for alpha chains; its clone size means little.

Time point meaning: sample taken at primary tumor resection. TCR cDNA molecules each had a unique molecular identifier. TCRdb used MiXCR to reprocess the 5' RACE reads, holding one entry per CDR3 protein. The data contain fewer than 10,000 distinct CDR3 sequences, approximately 7% of them singletons. General study points: Tumor T cell coverage was estimated at 7% to 9% for alpha and roughly 12% for beta chains. Expanded intratumoral alpha and beta TCR counts tracked tumor mutation counts.

The clonotype was recovered from a female donor with early-stage non-small cell lung cancer. The chain joins TRBV29-1 to TRBJ2-1; D remains unclear. Source: lung tumor tissue, taken at surgery. CDR3 DNA sequence: TGCAGCGTTTCCTGGACCCCATACAATGAGCAGTTCTTC. Protein sequence: CSVSWTPYNEQFF.